This T cell receptor (beta chain) was recorded in a study of OX40 agonist ivuxolimab in advanced cancers. Whole-study context: Ivuxolimab, which is an agonistic anti-OX40 (CD134) antibody, was administered to the patients. Patients assigned to dose escalation were diagnosed with hepatocellular carcinoma, melanoma, renal cell or head and neck cancer.

Study-level points and caveats: There were also nonresponders showing low normalized T-cell clonal expansion. Clonal expansion from baseline to week 6 occurred in both CD4+ and CD8+ T cells.

Germline V gene sequence: CDR1 ENHRY, CDR2 SYGVKD. The CDR3 extends over 16 amino acids. Here immunoSEQ multiplex PCR was the method, and the copy in TCRdb shows in-frame clones only, minus some. The table has approximately 17,000 clones, about 71% seen once; the top ten hold around 16%. This clone has only one observation. Antigen: not known. At one of its ends the junction is not consistent with the germline gene, which may arise from a read error. Distinct nucleotide sequences in the sample also encode this CDR3. This chain connects TRBV10-3 to TRBJ1-4, with 8 bases aligning to TRBD1. This sample comprised CD4+ or CD8+ T cells sorted from blood, obtained in a trial of the OX40 agonist ivuxolimab. This receptor was obtained from an adult with an advanced solid tumor such as melanoma, head and neck, liver or kidney cancer. The CDR3 loop reads CAISEFSGGNNEKLFF. CDR3 in DNA: TGCGCCATCAGTGAGTTCTCAGGGGGCAATAATGAAAAACTGTTTTTT.